This is a list of T cell receptor beta chains from one sample in a study of blood T cell repertoires in COVID-19. The assay was immunoSEQ multiplex PCR, and TCRdb's table has in-frame clones only and misses some. There are about 250,000 clones in the sample; approximately 83% occur only once, and 8.9% lies in the top ten. The sequenced material came from peripheral blood. Receptor source: an elderly man with acute or convalescent COVID-19. Both conserved end residues are trimmed from each CDR3. The listing skips clone size in some rows; elsewhere it reads once, few, many or a size class.

TRBJ2-2 | TRBV5-4 | NA | ASNPPGGEPGELF
TRBJ2-1 | TRBV12-3/TRBV12-4 | few | ASFLGPGNEQF
TRBJ2-3 | TRBV19 | few | ASSIGGVITDTQY
TRBJ1-1 | TRBV4-2 | NA | ASSQRAGREAF
TRBJ1-6 | TRBV18 | NA | ASSPQEGARNSPLH
TRBJ1-1 | TRBV28 | NA | ASSHDGMGEAF
TRBJ2-7 | TRBV3-1/TRBV3-2 | few | ASSQALISGGAGNEQY
TRBJ2-7 | TRBV7-2 | NA | ASSLGQGAVYEQY
TRBJ1-2 | TRBV12-3/TRBV12-4 | once | ASTLGVGGYT
TRBJ2-7 | TRBV27 | once | ASGRTGIYEQY
TRBJ2-3 | TRBV2 | NA | ASSDRTREY
TRBJ1-4 | TRBV25-1 | NA | ASSAGQFSNEKLF
TRBJ2-5 | TRBV11-3 | NA | ASSHLTEETQY
TRBJ2-1 | TRBV24-1 | NA | ATSDSGGARF
TRBJ1-5 | TRBV20-1 | once | SASGRDRGRGNQPQH
TRBJ1-1 | TRBV19 | NA | ASSIELDRVAEAF
TRBJ2-2 | TRBV11-3 | NA | ASSNPRGRTGELF
TRBJ2-7 | TRBV6-6 | NA | ASSRRDRGERKQY
TRBJ1-6 | TRBV9 | NA | ASSGGQLFGNSPLH
TRBJ2-7 | TRBV7-3 | NA | ASSLNGTGWRDPSSYEQY
TRBJ1-2 | TRBV27 | NA | ASSFRVGGYT
TRBJ2-7 | TRBV29-1 | once | SVDNRGSEQY
TRBJ2-2 | TRBV7-2 | once | ASSLTSGIATGELF
TRBJ2-7 | TRBV7-9 | NA | ASSLEVRFAYEQY
TRBJ1-2 | TRBV2 | NA | ASNLSDKGYGYT
TRBJ2-1 | TRBV24-1 | NA | ATSDNSGGHNEQF
TRBJ1-5 | TRBV30 | NA | AWREQGSLLPQH
TRBJ2-3 | TRBV4-1 | NA | ASSQGGGRAVDTQY
TRBJ1-2 | TRBV9 | NA | ASSPRGAGAYGYT
TRBJ2-7 | TRBV11-2 | NA | ASSLALAEQY
TRBJ1-6 | TRBV19 | NA | ASKVRVYNSPLH
TRBJ1-3 | TRBV5-1 | NA | ASADRPGNTIY
TRBJ2-4 | TRBV10-3 | NA | AISERAGGQNIQY
TRBJ1-4 | TRBV2 | NA | ASSEAYRGLGEKLF
TRBJ2-7 | TRBV7-2 | once | ASSPGVGAGVEQY
TRBJ2-3 | TRBV5-1 | NA | ASSLGVAGEIDTQY
TRBJ1-4 | TRBV9 | NA | ASSQTRGVTNEKLF
TRBJ1-6 | TRBV27 | few | ASSFNNSPLH
TRBJ2-5 | TRBV2 | NA | ASSPQGQETQY
TRBJ1-2 | TRBV5-1 | NA | ASSASEGGRDGYT
TRBJ2-7 | TRBV5-5 | NA | ASSLGLAGIIDEQY
TRBJ2-1 | TRBV18 | NA | ASSPPSVYNEQF